This T cell receptor beta chain was captured by sequencing in a study of shared clonotypes between healthy human individuals (dated by TCRdb to between 2020 and 2021). Regarding the complete study: The cohort comprised two women and a few men aged 18 to 49 years. For each donor, CD4 naive and CD4 memory were each given three plates, CD8 naive was given two plates, and CD8 memory was given one plate. The study deeply sequenced blood TCR repertoires of 5 or 6 healthy adults to estimate repertoire size and the extent of clonotype sharing between individuals. Libraries were prepared and TCR repertoires were sequenced by different laboratories using diverse techniques, in order to increase sequencing depth and limit assay-specific biases. Leukapheresis yielded between about 0.85 and 10 billion PBMCs per donor. Summary of the overall study and its limitations: Higher generation probabilities were observed for clonotypes shared by all four sorted-subset donors than for non-shared clonotypes. Sampling was limited to blood, and TCR repertoires in tissue likely differ from TCR repertoires in blood. Pairwise subsampling led to the expectation that sequencing depth would affect the degree of clonotype sharing among donors. Rarefaction of sorted-subset datasets indicated incomplete sequencing despite the large sequencing depth. Because the study included only a small number of donors, the genetic and exposure-history diversity represented was limited. Sharing across a few donors was observed for 4.5% to 6.5% of naive CD4, over 3% of naive CD8, about 2.5% of memory CD4, and less than 0.45% of memory CD8 clonotypes. Naive subsets generally had larger estimated clonotype richness than memory subsets did.

CD8 naive samples were obtained by positive selection for CCR7 among CD45RO-negative cells, yielding a CD45RA+CCR7+ population from which TemRA cells were excluded. Donors were healthy HIV-negative adults with no recently reported acute infections or vaccinations. Every donor was a Caucasian adult living in Nashville, Tennessee, USA. Blood was obtained by leukapheresis, after which PBMCs were separated by Ficoll-Histopaque density gradient centrifugation and cryopreserved in liquid nitrogen vapor phase. Analytical flow cytometry was used to check the purity and quantity of every magnetically sorted T cell population. Each sorted fraction had its genomic DNA isolated and then quantified by UV absorbance on a Nanodrop 2000c. Note on this clone: Its cognate antigen has yet to be identified. No per-base quality is available; no much larger clone lies one base away.

Using the deep immunoSEQ assay, TCR CDR3 regions were amplified from genomic DNA by multiplex PCR. Extracted genomic DNA from each cell subset was spread evenly across all wells of several immunoSEQ 96-well plates, with each plate serving as a replicate. Each replicate PCR for sorted subsets received roughly 0.2 ug genomic DNA, equal to 28,000 or so T cell genomes. Purified libraries were quantified with a Qubit 3.0 fluorometer, sized on a Bioanalyzer 2100, and re-quantified with the KAPA Library Quantification kit. A separate single-read 150-cycle Illumina NextSeq 550 flow cell was used to sequence each immunoSEQ 96-well plate. The source study handled its data this way. Because the immunoSEQ output held only junctional sequences and lacked quality scores, the filtering could not match the filtering applied to full-length reads. To assign V/J genes and CDR3, sequences were annotated against IMGT germline references using PyIR, a Python wrapper for IgBLAST v1.9. Reads were removed for weak V/J assignments (E-value above 1e-6), missing CDR3, stop codons, out-of-frame junctions, or ambiguous translated residues. A V3J clonotype was defined by an identical inferred V gene, J gene, and CDR3 amino acid sequence. To compute the percentage overlap between repertoires, the number of shared unique clonotypes was divided by the size of the smaller repertoire. RTK rarefaction, the Chao1 estimator, and Recon v2.1 estimates of unobserved clonotypes were used to assess repertoire richness. For all TCRbeta clonotypes obtained by the gDNA method from a few donors, generation probabilities were computed with OLGA. TCRdb retrieved this table from immuneACCESS and kept in-frame rearrangements only. Not all clones are present; in checked studies, unresolved V genes account for under half, and no reason is known for the remainder. That table furnishes V, J and clone size, whereas the DNA furnished D and trimming. The sample contains a few hundred thousand clones, around 95% of them found a single time. 0.11% of the sample goes to the ten largest clones.

Including cysteine and phenylalanine, the CDR3 has 17 amino acids. Here the CDR3 DNA is all that survives: 51 bases in frame from base 1. The junction shows trimming of 3 bases on V and 5 bases on J, and the gene matches do not reach 8 bases of it. Per the germline V gene, SGHTS is the CDR1 and YDEGEE is the CDR2. The rearranged segments are TRBV5-8 and TRBJ1-4, with 12 bases matching TRBD1. The clonotype was recovered from a woman in her twenties or thirties in good health. Sequencing used naive CD8+ T cells sorted from blood. This sample's cell subset or site label indicates: CD45RA+CCR7+. The DNA sequence is as follows: TGTGCCAGCAGCTCGGGACAGGGGGCTTCTTGGAATGAAAAACTGTTTTTT. Translated, it gives CASSSGQGASWNEKLFF. Beyond the CDR3, the reference TRBV5-8 and TRBJ1-4 genes provide the residues; the full variable domain reads: EAGVTQSPTHLIKTRGQQATLRCSPISGHTSVYWYQQALGLGLQFLLWYDEGEERNRGNFPPRFSGRQFPNYSSELNVNALELEDSALYLCASSSGQGASWNEKLFFGSGTQLSVL.